This T cell receptor (beta chain) was recorded in a study of cytomegalovirus exposure and HLA in healthy donors. Study outcomes and limitations: The majority of CMV-associated TCR beta chains were reported as apparently HLA-restricted in a later analysis. As a later analysis showed, a missense DCLRE1C variant was linked to trimming of TCR beta V- and J-genes. It was around 160 TCR beta chains that were listed as cytomegalovirus-associated. The classifier reportedly diagnosed cytomegalovirus status with high specificity and sensitivity.

Notes on this clone: The antigen is unknown.

Both 60 Vbeta primers and 13 Jbeta primers went into the PCR. The table came from immunoSEQ multiplex PCR; TCRdb's copy has only in-frame clones and leaves some out. Recorded for this sample: about 51,000 clones. Sample: PBMCs. The TCR was taken from a man in his forties in good health and CMV-seropositive.

DNA of the CDR3: TGTGCCAGCAGCTTAGTTGGGCTAGCCAAAAACATTCAGTACTTC. Its translation: CASSLVGLAKNIQYF. J is TRBJ2-4 and V is TRBV5-6; D gene ambiguous. The V and J ends lost 2 bases and 0 bases respectively, with 9 bases between them. CDR3 length equals 15 residues. Germline assignment: CDR1 SGHDT and CDR2 YYEEEE.